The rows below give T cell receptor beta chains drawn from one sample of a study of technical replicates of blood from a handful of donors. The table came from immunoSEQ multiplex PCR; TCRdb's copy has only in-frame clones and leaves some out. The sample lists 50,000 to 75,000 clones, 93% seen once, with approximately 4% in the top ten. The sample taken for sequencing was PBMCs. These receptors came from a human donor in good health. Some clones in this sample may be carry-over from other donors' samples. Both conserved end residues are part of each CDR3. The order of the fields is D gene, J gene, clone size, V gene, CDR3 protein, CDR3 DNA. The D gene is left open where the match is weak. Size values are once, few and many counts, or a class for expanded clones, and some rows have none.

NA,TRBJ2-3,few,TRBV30,CAWQRGLATDTQYF,TGTGCCTGGCAAAGGGGCTTAGCCACAGATACGCAGTATTTT
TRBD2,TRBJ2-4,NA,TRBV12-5,CASGTLPGGWAKNIQYF,TGTGCTAGTGGTACCCTTCCGGGGGGGTGGGCCAAAAACATTCAGTACTTC
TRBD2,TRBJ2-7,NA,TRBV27,CASSLYPVSWEGPAYEQYF,TGTGCCAGCAGTTTATATCCCGTTTCGTGGGAGGGCCCAGCCTACGAGCAGTACTTC
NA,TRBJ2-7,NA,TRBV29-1,CSVTRDSRSYEQYF,TGCAGCGTTACTCGCGACTCACGCTCCTACGAGCAGTACTTC
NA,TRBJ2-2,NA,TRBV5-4,CASSLAGTAGELFF,TGTGCCAGCAGCCTCGCCGGGACTGCCGGGGAGCTGTTTTTT
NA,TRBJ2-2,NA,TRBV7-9,CASSLGTSGFRF,TGTGCCAGCAGCTTAGGGACGTCGGGGTTCCGTTTT
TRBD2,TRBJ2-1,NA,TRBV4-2,CASTPDSGGSSYNEQFF,TGTGCCAGCACCCCTGACAGCGGGGGAAGCTCCTACAATGAGCAGTTCTTC
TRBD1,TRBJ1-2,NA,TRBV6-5,CASSYHRTGEEGYTF,TGTGCCAGCAGTTACCATCGGACAGGGGAGGAAGGCTACACCTTC
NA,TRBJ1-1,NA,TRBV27,CASSLVGGYMNTEAFF,TGTGCCAGCAGTTTAGTGGGAGGCTACATGAACACTGAAGCTTTCTTT
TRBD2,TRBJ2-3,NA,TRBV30,CALQGGARNTQYF,TGTGCCTTGCAGGGAGGGGCGCGGAATACGCAGTATTTT
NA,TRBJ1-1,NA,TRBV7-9,CASSLLQGQTEAFF,TGTGCCAGCAGCCTATTACAGGGTCAAACTGAAGCTTTCTTT
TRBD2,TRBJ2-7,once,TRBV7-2,CASSPSGIKGEQYF,TGTGCCAGCAGCCCGAGCGGGATTAAGGGCGAGCAGTACTTC
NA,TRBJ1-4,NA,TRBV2,CASNGGRVEKLFF,TGTGCCAGCAATGGGGGCAGGGTTGAAAAACTGTTTTTT
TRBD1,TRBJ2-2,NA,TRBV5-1,CASSLVGGLMNTGELFF,TGCGCCAGCAGCTTGGTAGGGGGCCTCATGAACACCGGGGAGCTGTTTTTT
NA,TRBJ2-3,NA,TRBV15,CATSRDRAGLTDTQYF,TGTGCCACCAGCAGAGATAGGGCAGGGCTTACAGATACGCAGTATTTT
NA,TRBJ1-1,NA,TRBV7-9,CASSQSQWGPLTEAFF,TGTGCCAGCAGCCAGTCCCAATGGGGGCCCCTGACTGAAGCTTTCTTT
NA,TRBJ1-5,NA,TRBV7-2,CASSSQGRAGQPQHF,TGTGCCAGCAGCTCCCAGGGCAGGGCCGGTCAGCCCCAGCATTTT
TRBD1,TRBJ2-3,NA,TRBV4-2,CASSLRGDTQYF,TGTGCCAGCAGCCTCAGGGGGGATACGCAGTATTTT
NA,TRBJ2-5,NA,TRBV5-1,CASSLGQGNQETQYF,TGCGCCAGCAGCTTGGGGCAGGGTAACCAAGAGACCCAGTACTTC
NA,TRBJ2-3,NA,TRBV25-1,CASSEWGGDTQYF,TGTGCCAGCAGTGAATGGGGAGGAGATACGCAGTATTTT
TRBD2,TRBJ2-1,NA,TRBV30,CAWSSGGADSNEQFF,TGTGCCTGGTCTTCCGGGGGGGCGGATAGCAATGAGCAGTTCTTC
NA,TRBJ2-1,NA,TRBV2,CASSEVRVPHNEQFF,TGTGCCAGCAGTGAAGTCAGGGTCCCCCACAATGAGCAGTTCTTC
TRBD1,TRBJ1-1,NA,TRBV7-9,CASSLVIAGGTEAFF,TGTGCCAGCAGCTTAGTAATCGCAGGGGGAACTGAAGCTTTCTTT
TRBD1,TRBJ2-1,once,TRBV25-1,CASQKQGYNEQFF,TGTGCCAGCCAAAAACAGGGGTACAATGAGCAGTTCTTC
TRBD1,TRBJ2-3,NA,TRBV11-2,CASSLGWDSRFTDTQYF,TGTGCCAGCAGCTTAGGATGGGACAGCCGATTTACAGATACGCAGTATTTT
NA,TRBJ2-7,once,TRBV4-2,CASSSTGASPYEQYF,TGTGCCAGCAGCTCGACGGGTGCCAGCCCCTACGAGCAGTACTTC
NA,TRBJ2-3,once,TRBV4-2,CASSQDLASPPRVQYF,TGTGCCAGCAGCCAAGATTTGGCCTCCCCGCCGCGGGTGCAGTATTTT
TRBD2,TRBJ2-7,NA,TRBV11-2,CASSPNRLAGGPSSYEQYF,TGTGCCAGCAGCCCTAATCGACTAGCGGGAGGCCCGAGCTCCTACGAGCAGTACTTC
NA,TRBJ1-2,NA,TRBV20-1,CSAGPNYGYTF,TGCAGTGCTGGGCCAAACTATGGCTACACCTTC
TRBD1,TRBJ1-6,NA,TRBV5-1,CASSFDRVFYNSPLHF,TGCGCCAGCAGCTTTGACAGGGTTTTTTATAATTCACCCCTCCACTTT
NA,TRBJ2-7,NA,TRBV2,CASKEAYEQYF,TGTGCCAGCAAAGAGGCCTACGAGCAGTACTTC
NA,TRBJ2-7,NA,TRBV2,CASSMDSYEQYF,TGTGCCAGCAGCATGGACAGCTACGAGCAGTACTTC
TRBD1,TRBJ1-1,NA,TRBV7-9,CASSDGQVRNTEAFF,TGTGCCAGCAGCGATGGACAGGTACGGAACACTGAAGCTTTCTTT
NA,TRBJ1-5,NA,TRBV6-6,CASRRGRYSNQPQHF,TGTGCCAGCCGCAGGGGACGATATAGCAATCAGCCCCAGCATTTT
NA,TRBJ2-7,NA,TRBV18,CASSPKELTTYEQYF,TGTGCCAGCTCACCAAAAGAGCTCACTACCTACGAGCAGTACTTC
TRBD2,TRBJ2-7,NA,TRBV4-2,CASSQDGSGSKIYEQYF,TGTGCCAGCAGCCAAGATGGTAGCGGGAGCAAAATCTACGAGCAGTACTTC
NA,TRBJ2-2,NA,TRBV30,CALGTANTGELFF,TGTGCTTTGGGGACTGCGAACACCGGGGAGCTGTTTTTT
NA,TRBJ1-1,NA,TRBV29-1,CSVGQGITEAFF,NA
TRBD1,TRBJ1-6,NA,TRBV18,CASSPTRGLSPLHF,TGTGCCAGCTCACCAACCAGGGGGCTTTCACCCCTCCACTTT
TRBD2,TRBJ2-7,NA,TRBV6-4,CASRHTRWTSGVEQYF,TGTGCCAGCAGACATACGCGGTGGACTAGCGGGGTTGAGCAGTACTTC
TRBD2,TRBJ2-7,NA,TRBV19,CASSIAGGISYEQYF,TGTGCCAGTAGTATAGCGGGGGGGATCTCCTACGAGCAGTACTTC
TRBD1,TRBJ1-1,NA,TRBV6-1,CASSRDRYEEAFF,TGTGCCAGCAGTAGGGACAGGTACGAAGAAGCTTTCTTT
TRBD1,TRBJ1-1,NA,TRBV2,CASSEGTGLDTEAFF,TGTGCCAGCAGTGAAGGGACAGGGTTAGACACTGAAGCTTTCTTT